This T cell receptor beta chain was identified in a study of memory CD4+ T cells and cytomegalovirus serostatus. Study-wide background: Donors were healthy Belgian adults, some 10 CMV seropositive and some 24 seronegative.

Trimming removed 1 base from V and 8 bases from J; junction bases left unmatched: 7. CDR1 and CDR2 from the germline V gene are SGHRS and YFSETQ. The CDR3 contains 14 residues. On this clone itself: Its antigen is undetermined.

How the authors handled the data: Out-of-frame sequences were removed, leaving roughly 2.1 million distinct TCRbeta sequences. The protocol was immunoSEQ multiplex PCR, while the TCRdb copy is restricted to in-frame clones and leaves out a portion. D and trimming come from the DNA, and the V and J calls and clone size come from that table. This table holds under 100,000 clones, more than 70% found once. Broader study findings: Each of approximately 63 CMV-associated TCRbeta sequences occurred in one to five individuals.

Single viable CD3+CD4+CD8-CD45RO+ cells were sorted as the memory CD4+ T cells. CMV serostatus came from serum IgG against pp150, pp28, p38, p52. Source material: memory CD4+ T cells from blood. The source is an adult in good health and CMV-seronegative. The rearrangement uses TRBV5-1 and TRBJ1-2; 8 bases fit TRBD1. CDR3 sequence reads: CASSLLTGAGGYTF. For the CDR3, the DNA is TGCGCCAGCAGCTTGTTGACAGGGGCCGGCGGCTACACCTTC. The full variable domain, with the rest looked up from reference TRBV5-1 and TRBJ1-2, is KAGVTQTPRYLIKTRGQQVTLSCSPISGHRSVSWYQQTPGQGLQFLFEYFSETQRNKGNFPGRFSGRQFSNSRSEMNVSTLELGDSALYLCASSLLTGAGGYTFGSGTRLTVV.